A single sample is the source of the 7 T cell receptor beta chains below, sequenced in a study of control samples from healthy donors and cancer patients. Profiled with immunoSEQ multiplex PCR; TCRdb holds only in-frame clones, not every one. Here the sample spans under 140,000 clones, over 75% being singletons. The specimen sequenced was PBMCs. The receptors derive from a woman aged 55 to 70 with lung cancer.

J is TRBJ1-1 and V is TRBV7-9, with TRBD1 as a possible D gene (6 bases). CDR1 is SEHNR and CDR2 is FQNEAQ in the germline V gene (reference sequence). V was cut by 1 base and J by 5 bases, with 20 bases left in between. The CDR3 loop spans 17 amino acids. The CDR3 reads CASSLGARGALGTEAFF. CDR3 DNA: TGTGCCAGCAGCTTAGGGGCGAGGGGGGCGCTGGGAACTGAAGCTTTCTTT.

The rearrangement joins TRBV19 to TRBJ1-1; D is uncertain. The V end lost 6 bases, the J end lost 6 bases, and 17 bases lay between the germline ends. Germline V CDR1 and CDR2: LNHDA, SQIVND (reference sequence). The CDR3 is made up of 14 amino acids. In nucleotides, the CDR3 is TGTGCCAGTAGCTACCGGGAGGAAAGGGCTGAAGCTTTCTTT. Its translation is CASSYREERAEAFF.

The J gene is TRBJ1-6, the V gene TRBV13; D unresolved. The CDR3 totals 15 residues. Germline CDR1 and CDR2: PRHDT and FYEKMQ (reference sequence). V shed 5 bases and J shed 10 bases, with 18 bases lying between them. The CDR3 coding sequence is TGTGCCAGCAGCCCGTCTGGGGATGTGGACTCACCCCTCCACTTT. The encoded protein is CASSPSGDVDSPLHF.

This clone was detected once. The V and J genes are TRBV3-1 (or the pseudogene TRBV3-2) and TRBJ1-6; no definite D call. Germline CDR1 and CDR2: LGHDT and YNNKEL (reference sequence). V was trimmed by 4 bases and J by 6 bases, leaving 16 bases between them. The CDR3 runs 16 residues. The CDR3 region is CASSPQPSVGNSPLHF. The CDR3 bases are TGTGCCAGCAGCCCGCAGCCCTCCGTCGGTAATTCACCCCTCCACTTT.

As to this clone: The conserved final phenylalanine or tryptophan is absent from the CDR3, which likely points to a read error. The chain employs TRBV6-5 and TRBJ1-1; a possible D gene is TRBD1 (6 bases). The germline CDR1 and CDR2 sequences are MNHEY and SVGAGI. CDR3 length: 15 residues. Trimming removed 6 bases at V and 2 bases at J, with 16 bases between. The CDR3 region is CASRGGSGPNTEAFL. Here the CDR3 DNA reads TGTGCCAGCAGGGGGGGCTCGGGACCCAACACTGAAGCTTTCCTT.

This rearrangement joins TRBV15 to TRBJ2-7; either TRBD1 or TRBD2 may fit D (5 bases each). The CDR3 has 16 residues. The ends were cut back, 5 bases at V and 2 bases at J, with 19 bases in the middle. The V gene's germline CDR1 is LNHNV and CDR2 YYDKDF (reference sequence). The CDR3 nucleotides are TGTGCCACCAGCCCTTCTTTGGGACCCTACACCTACGAGCAGTACTTC. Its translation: CATSPSLGPYTYEQYF. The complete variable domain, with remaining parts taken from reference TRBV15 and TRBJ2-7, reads DAMVIQNPRYQVTQFGKPVTLSCSQTLNHNVMYWYQQKSSQAPKLLFHYYDKDFNNEADTPDNFQSRRPNTSFCFLDIRSPGLGDTAMYLCATSPSLGPYTYEQYFGPGTRLTVT.

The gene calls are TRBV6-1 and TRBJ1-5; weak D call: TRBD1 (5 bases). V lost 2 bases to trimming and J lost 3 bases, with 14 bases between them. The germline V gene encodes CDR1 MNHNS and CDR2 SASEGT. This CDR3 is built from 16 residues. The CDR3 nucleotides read TGTGCCAGCAGTGAACGGTCGGGGACCAACAATCAGCCCCAGCATTTT. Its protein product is CASSERSGTNNQPQHF.